This T cell receptor (beta chain) was observed in a study of regulatory T cells in long-lasting Graves disease (dated by TCRdb to the early 2020s). Study-wide context: In the newly diagnosed Graves' disease group, patients had been taking antithyroid drugs for less than 3 months. Peripheral blood TCR sequencing and RNA sequencing compared persistent Graves' disease patients with newly diagnosed Graves' disease patients. The study was registered as a clinical trial and conducted in China. A total of about 35 samples underwent TCR sequencing, from about 13 patients with persistent Graves' disease and roughly 20 patients with newly diagnosed Graves' disease.

The library was produced with multiplex PCR. Reads for this sample came from an Illumina HiSeq 4000. iRepertoire HTBI primers and Arm-PCR amplification of CDR3 regions were used to construct TCR beta libraries. Gel purification was performed on PCR products prior to sequencing. Regarding the original processing steps: A total of fewer than 80 TRBV and about 13 TRBJ segments were identified across samples and were used for gene usage analysis of CDR3 amino acid clonotypes. COPE and FqMerger were used to merge filtered high-quality paired reads into contigs. Contigs were aligned with BLAST to IMGT TRBV, TRBD and TRBJ reference genes, and CDR3 was defined per IMGT. Clonotypes above 0.1% frequency were classified as highly expanded clones. Shannon entropy was used to measure repertoire diversity, and the Gini coefficient was used to measure V-J evenness. A clonotype found in more than one individual was treated as public. Through fastp at Q25 and MiXCR, TCRdb rebuilt clones from the public reads, retaining in-frame beta chains. Every CDR3 protein is listed once, alongside the most common genes and DNA of its rows. TCRdb's processing, not the study's, gives the V and J calls here. The sample yields around 460,000 distinct CDR3 sequences; less than 15% were counted once. The ten largest clones take up around a sixth of the sample.

V has 2 bases trimmed and J has 6 bases trimmed; junction bases matching no gene number 5. Counted from cysteine to phenylalanine, this CDR3 has 14 amino acids. Of all the DNA, just the CDR3 is kept, 42 bases in frame from base 1. According to the germline V gene, CDR1 reads MNHEY and CDR2 reads SVGAGI. Read against the paper, the sample's time point label means: newly diagnosed GD, antithyroid drugs for less than 3 months. RNA was extracted from PBMCs in TRIzol for both TCR sequencing and RNA sequencing. Graves' disease was diagnosed according to American Thyroid Association guidelines. Recruitment of patients was carried out at an endocrinology department in Xi'an, China. From each patient, approximately 9.9 milliliters of peripheral blood was collected into an EDTA anticoagulant tube. Ficoll Paque Plus density gradient separation was used to isolate PBMCs, and no further T cell sorting was performed. An Agilent 2100 Bioanalyzer and agarose gel were used to assess RNA quality, and a NanoDrop 2000 was used to measure RNA concentration.

Study-level results and caveats: Preferential use of TRBV28, TRBJ1-2 and TRBJ2-5 was observed in persistent disease, whereas TRBV20-1 and TRBJ2-1 were favored in newly diagnosed disease. Only the TCR beta chain was sequenced and analyzed. Patients with persistent disease shared more public clonotypes (fewer than 3,000) than newly diagnosed patients did (more than 900). Compared with newly diagnosed patients, patients with persistent Graves' disease had lower TCR Shannon entropy and fewer highly expanded clones, which suggests clonal expansion. Because the primary lesion, thyroid tissue, could not be accessed, the study looked at peripheral blood alone. The authors noted that the small sample size was a limitation that may lower accuracy.

This clonotype was recorded many times. The antigen it recognizes is unknown. No base qualities exist here, and no much larger clone lies one base off it. The sample was also linked to a second study, of T cells in Graves' hyperthyroidism and ophthalmopathy. As the second study states: Graves' hyperthyroidism was defined as stable when no progression to ophthalmopathy occurred over 18 months of follow-up. Hyperthyroidism patients were aged 18 to 65 years and newly diagnosed, with disease duration of less than 2 months. Patients with uncontrolled infections, other autoimmune diseases, pregnancy or lactation were excluded. Diagnoses relied on clinical symptoms, serum thyroxine and TRAb, thyroid ultrasound and orbital computed tomography. A first-round RT-PCR of the TCR CDR3 used the HTBI primer set with the Qiagen OneStep RT-PCR kit. Most expanded thyroid clonotypes (frequency above 0.001) were also detected in blood, suggesting blood repertoires may reflect thyroid immune responses. In cross-validation, a model built on a 13 V-J signature told ophthalmopathy apart from stable hyperthyroidism with approximately 90% sensitivity and approximately 81% specificity, and in testing the same model reached 80%/75%. During validation, the model predicted progression to ophthalmopathy a median of approximately 6.5 months ahead of onset, with just under 71% sensitivity and about 75% specificity. TCR V-J signatures able to tell the groups apart were searched for in a discovery cohort of some 97 patients, of whom more than 40 had Graves' ophthalmopathy and around 57 had stable Graves' hyperthyroidism. An independent validation cohort of under 20 hyperthyroidism patients and over 15 patients who later progressed to ophthalmopathy tested prospective prediction of ophthalmopathy. The 100 or so discovery patients were divided at random into training and test sets in a 7:3 ratio. Thyroid tissue and blood T-cell repertoires from about six Graves' hyperthyroidism patients were also compared in the study. Once sampling was done, hyperthyroidism patients were given methimazole at a starting dose of 30 mg daily, whereas ophthalmopathy patients were given high-dose intravenous methylprednisolone. The libraries were constructed in a second round of multiplex PCR and then size-selected and purified. The libraries were sequenced on an Illumina HiSeq2000 using paired-end 100 bp reads. SOAPnuke was used to process the raw data, throwing out any read that contained adapters or uncalled bases, had a mean Phred below 15, or lacked an exact constant-primer or identifier match. High-quality paired reads were merged using COPE v1.2.5, and each unique nucleotide sequence was defined as a clonotype. Clonotypes were aligned to IMGT TRBV, TRBD and TRBJ reference segments using MiTCR v1.1. Only V-J combinations with frequency above 0.0001, covering roughly 99% of repertoires, were analysed. A TCS score was defined as the ratio of F50 (clonal expansion) to E x V (chaos), with BLOSUM62-based TCRdist applied between CDR3 peptides within each V-J. Welch's t-statistics and random forest reduced roughly 500 V-J features to 13, which were used in a naive Bayes classifier (R e1071). No statistical method was used to fix the sample size in advance, and group allocation was not hidden from the investigators. According to the paper, TCR Vbeta CDR3 sequencing was carried out on 135 peripheral blood samples, which came from some 41 ophthalmopathy, around 74 hyperthyroidism and about 17 progressor patients.

The sequence came from a woman in her 50s with Graves disease. Donor details come from another sample of the same person, matched by shared clones. The V gene is TRBV6-5 and the J gene is TRBJ2-7, with 9 middle bases fitting TRBD2. Sequences were derived from peripheral blood mononuclear cells (PBMCs), sampled at new diagnosis, from a patient treated with antithyroid drugs. For the CDR3, the sequence is CASSYRPGLAEQYF. In nucleotide form, the sequence is TGTGCCAGCAGTTACAGGCCGGGACTAGCCGAGCAGTACTTC.